This paragraph covers one T cell receptor beta chain sequence. The antigen remains undetermined. The data were obtained in a study of blood T cells in healthy people across ages. Combining a sample-barcoded 5' primer with a J-beta primer mix, a second PCR ran for about 7 to 12 cycles. TCRdb re-called the 5' RACE reads through MiXCR, storing one row per CDR3 protein. The sample records some 700,000 distinct CDR3 sequences, 20% to 25% being singletons. Overall study findings and caveats: Samples with more naive T cells showed higher observed beta diversity.

This CDR3 comprises 16 residues. From germline, CDR1 is MNHEY and CDR2 SMNVEV (reference sequence). V gave up 3 bases and J gave up 4 bases; unmatched junction bases: 2. This TCR came from a man in his sixties or seventies in good health. This chain joins TRBV27 and TRBJ2-3; 15 bases are a match to TRBD2. The sequenced sample consisted of blood. CDR3 DNA sequence: TGTGCCAGCAGTTTCGGGACTAGCGGGGGGCCAGATACGCAGTATTTT. Its translation: CASSFGTSGGPDTQYF.